The T cell receptor (beta chain) described here comes from a study of blood T cell repertoires in COVID-19. For the study at large: Researchers got acute and convalescent COVID-19 samples from the United States, Italy and Spain.

Germline CDR1 reads MNHEY; CDR2 reads SVGAGI. CDR3 size: 15 residues. V lost 1 base and J lost 5; bases outside the gene matches: 4. Assay used: immunoSEQ multiplex PCR; TCRdb lists only in-frame clones, some missing. There are about 190,000 clones in the sample; 88% occur only once, and approximately 4.5% lies in the top ten. The receptor was isolated from a human donor in a cohort sampled during active COVID-19. This chain connects TRBV6-5 to TRBJ2-7; 11 bases agree with TRBD2. Source material: peripheral blood. This CDR3 reads CASSYLAGGPHEQYF. The CDR3 DNA follows: TGTGCCAGCAGTTACTTAGCGGGGGGGCCCCACGAGCAGTACTTC.